Reported below is one TCR beta chain. Its specificity is not known. This sample is drawn from a study of CD8 T cells in Susac syndrome. Germline CDR1 reads MDHEN; CDR2 reads SYDVKM. The CDR3 consists of 16 residues. Trimming removed 7 bases from V and 5 bases from J, with 21 bases in between. Regarding the study as a whole: Clonal expansion was absent from the CD4+ T cell repertoires in Susac syndrome.

cDNA came from roughly 0.53 to 1 ug RNA primed by random hexamers. immunoSEQ multiplex PCR amplified TCR beta CDR3 across 54 Vbeta, 13 Jbeta. TCRdb called the immunoSEQ multiplex PCR reads again in MiXCR, with one record for every CDR3 protein. The profile shows 150,000 to 200,000 distinct CDR3 sequences, roughly 94% of them singletons. The chain couples TRBV28 to TRBJ1-5; D remains ambiguous. The clonotype comes from a human donor with Susac syndrome. Source material: CD4+ T cells from PBMCs. The CDR3, as DNA: TGTGCCAGCACCCTCCCTGGGTCGGGGTTGGATCAGCCCCAGCATTTT. This sequence encodes CASTLPGSGLDQPQHF.